Listed below are T cell receptor beta chains from one sample, sequenced in a study of cytomegalovirus exposure and HLA in healthy donors. Sequenced by immunoSEQ multiplex PCR; TCRdb stores in-frame clones only, minus some. The profile covers about 110,000 clones, with approximately 86% appearing a single time and 3% to 3.5% taken by the ten largest. Source material: PBMCs. The receptors derive from a woman aged 18-35 years in good health and CMV-seronegative. Each CDR3 is given with its conserved first and last residue. Each record gives: clone size, V gene, J gene, D gene, CDR3 length, CDR3 DNA, CDR3 protein. D genes are given only for firm matches. Clone size, where shown, is once, few, many, or a class for clones that have expanded.

NA	TRBV27	TRBJ1-4	NA	15	TGTGCCAGCAGAGCCCAGGTCTCAACTAATGAAAAACTGTTTTTT	CASRAQVSTNEKLFF
NA	TRBV6-5	TRBJ2-7	TRBD1	14	TGTGCCAGCAGTTCTACAGGGGGTACCCACGAGCAGTACTTC	CASSSTGGTHEQYF
NA	TRBV7-9	TRBJ2-7	NA	11	TGTGCCAGCAGTTCCCTTTACGAGCAGTACTTC	CASSSLYEQYF
many	TRBV10-1	TRBJ2-1	TRBD1	14	TGCGCCAGCAGCAGGGGGACCGAAGGGAATGAGCAGTTCTTC	CASSRGTEGNEQFF
NA	TRBV4-1	TRBJ1-2	NA	15	TGCGCCAGCAGCCAAGTCTCCGCGGGGTTCTATGGCTACACCTTC	CASSQVSAGFYGYTF
NA	TRBV5-4	TRBJ2-5	TRBD2	16	TGTGCCAGCAGCCTGGGACTAGCGGCCTCCCAAGAGACCCAGTACTTC	CASSLGLAASQETQYF
NA	TRBV4-1	TRBJ2-6	NA	16	TGCGCCAGCAGCCAAGATGATGGGACAGGGGCCAACGTCCTGACTTTC	CASSQDDGTGANVLTF
few	TRBV2	TRBJ1-2	NA	12	TGTGCCAGCAACCAGGGCCTCTATGGCTACACCTTC	CASNQGLYGYTF
few	TRBV11-2	TRBJ1-1	NA	14	TGTGCCAGCAGCTTAGCAGGAGGACGGACTGAAGCTTTCTTT	CASSLAGGRTEAFF
NA	TRBV27	TRBJ1-1	NA	12	TGTGCCAGCAGTACCTCGGGGGTTGAAGCTTTCTTT	CASSTSGVEAFF
NA	TRBV27	TRBJ1-2	TRBD1	13	TGTGCCAGCATGGGGTCACAGGGGCGAGGCTACACCTTC	CASMGSQGRGYTF
NA	TRBV29-1	TRBJ2-7	TRBD1	13	TGCAGCGTGACCGGGACAGTCACCTACGAGCAGTACTTC	CSVTGTVTYEQYF
once	TRBV11-2	TRBJ2-7	NA	12	TGTGCCAGCAGCTCCCTCTCCTACGAGCAGTACTTC	CASSSLSYEQYF
NA	TRBV7-2	TRBJ2-3	NA	13	TGTGCCAGCAGCCCCCCGGCGGCTTATACGCAGTATTTT	CASSPPAAYTQYF
NA	TRBV20-1	TRBJ2-7	NA	11	TGCAGTGCTAGCCGCGAGGACGAGCAGTACTTC	CSASREDEQYF
NA	TRBV6-1	TRBJ2-7	NA	15	TGTGCCAGCAGCCCCCGGGGAGCGGGCTCCTACGAGCAGTACTTC	CASSPRGAGSYEQYF
NA	TRBV18	TRBJ2-7	TRBD2	14	TGTGCCAGCTCACCACTAGCGGGAGACTACGAGCAGTACTTC	CASSPLAGDYEQYF
NA	TRBV9	TRBJ1-1	TRBD1	14	TGTGCCAGCAGCCCGGGACAGAGCCTCGCTGAAGCTTTCTTT	CASSPGQSLAEAFF
NA	TRBV5-1	TRBJ2-1	NA	13	TGCGCCAGCAGCTGGGGGGAAGGGTATGAGCAGTTCTTC	CASSWGEGYEQFF
few	TRBV30	TRBJ1-1	NA	15	TGTGCCTGGATGGTGGGGCTGGTAGGGAACACTGAAGCTTTCTTT	CAWMVGLVGNTEAFF
NA	TRBV30	TRBJ1-6	NA	13	TGTGCCTGGAGCGTCTCGGGGGATTCACCCCTCCACTTT	CAWSVSGDSPLHF
few	TRBV28	TRBJ1-6	NA	14	TGTGCCAGCAGTCCCCCGAGCTATAATTCACCCCTCCACTTT	CASSPPSYNSPLHF
NA	TRBV5-1	TRBJ2-3	TRBD2	18	TGCGCCAGCAGCGGACTAGCGGGGGGGCGTAGGTGGTCAGATACGCAGTATTTT	CASSGLAGGRRWSDTQYF
few	TRBV2	TRBJ1-1	TRBD1	17	TGTGCCAGCAGTGTGGGGGACAGGGGGCCTGGGAACACTGAAGCTTTCTTT	CASSVGDRGPGNTEAFF
few	TRBV6-1	TRBJ2-2	TRBD2	17	TGTGCCAGCAGTGAAGTAGCGGGCGGGGGAGTCGCCGGGGAGCTGTTTTTT	CASSEVAGGGVAGELFF
NA	TRBV29-1	TRBJ2-2	TRBD2	13	TGCAGCGTGGGACTAGCGTTCACCGGGGAGCTGTTTTTT	CSVGLAFTGELFF
NA	TRBV27	TRBJ2-5	TRBD2	15	TGTGCCAGCAGTTCCTCTTCGGGGGGGCTGGAGACCCAGTACTTC	CASSSSSGGLETQYF
NA	TRBV19	TRBJ1-3	NA	13	TGTGCCAGTGGACAGCTAGGAGGAAACACCATATATTTT	CASGQLGGNTIYF
NA	TRBV10-1	TRBJ2-2	NA	13	TGCGCCAGCAGCCGGACTCCGACCGGGGAGCTGTTTTTT	CASSRTPTGELFF
NA	TRBV5-6	TRBJ2-5	NA	13	TGTGCCAGCAGCCAGGTTACCCAAGAGACCCAGTACTTC	CASSQVTQETQYF
NA	TRBV2	TRBJ2-7	TRBD1	13	TGTGCCACCCAGGGACAGGGACAGGTCGAGCAGTACTTC	CATQGQGQVEQYF
NA	TRBV19	TRBJ1-1	TRBD1	13	TGTGCCAGTAGGATCGACAGGGGGAGTGAAGCTTTCTTT	CASRIDRGSEAFF
NA	TRBV6-1	TRBJ2-1	NA	13	TGTGCCAGCAGTGTAACTCCCTACAATGAGCAGTTCTTC	CASSVTPYNEQFF
NA	TRBV10-1	TRBJ2-1	NA	15	TGCGCCAGCAGCCCTGACTTATCGGCCTACAATGAGCAGTTCTTC	CASSPDLSAYNEQFF
NA	TRBV2	TRBJ1-2	TRBD1	12	TGTGCCAGCAGTCCTGACAGGGGTGGCTACACCTTC	CASSPDRGGYTF
NA	TRBV4-1	TRBJ2-7	NA	13	TGCGCCAGCAGCCAAGATCAGGGGTGGGAGCAGTACTTC	CASSQDQGWEQYF
NA	TRBV7-9	TRBJ2-7	TRBD1	16	TGTGCCAGCAGCGCGAGATCAGGGGGCGCGTCCTACGAGCAGTACTTC	CASSARSGGASYEQYF
once	TRBV7-6	TRBJ2-7	TRBD1	13	TGTGCCAGCAGCCCTCCGGGACAGACTCTGTTGGACTTC	CASSPPGQTLLDF
NA	TRBV7-9	TRBJ2-7	NA	15	TGTGCCAGCAGCCCAGACAGGATAACCTCCTACGAGCAGTACTTC	CASSPDRITSYEQYF
NA	TRBV5-8	TRBJ1-1	NA	11	TGTGCCAGCAGCTTGGCCCCGGAAGCTTTCTTT	CASSLAPEAFF
NA	TRBV19	TRBJ1-1	NA	15	TGTGCCAGTAGTAGGGCGGGGCAGCTGAACACTGAAGCTTTCTTT	CASSRAGQLNTEAFF
NA	TRBV30	TRBJ2-4	NA	17	TGTGCCTGGAGTGTAGGTTTTGAGGGGGTCCCTAAAAACATTCAGTACTTC	CAWSVGFEGVPKNIQYF
NA	TRBV10-2	TRBJ2-7	NA	12	TGCGCCAGCAAGGGTAGCGGTTACGAGCAGTACTTC	CASKGSGYEQYF
few	TRBV27	TRBJ2-2	TRBD2	14	TGTGCCAGCAGTCAGCGGGGTGGATCCGGGGAGCTGTTTTTT	CASSQRGGSGELFF
NA	TRBV6-5	TRBJ1-2	NA	15	TGTGCCAGCAGGCCCAACCAGGACACCAACTATGGCTACACCTTC	CASRPNQDTNYGYTF
NA	TRBV9	TRBJ2-7	NA	14	TGTGCCAGCAGCGTGGGGCAGGGGGGATACGAGCAGTACTTC	CASSVGQGGYEQYF
once	TRBV9	TRBJ2-1	NA	13	TGTGCCAGCAGCATGACCAGTCAGGGTGAGCAGTTCTTC	CASSMTSQGEQFF
NA	TRBV27	TRBJ1-2	NA	13	TGTGCCAGCAGATTTAATACAGGGCGAGGCTACACCTTC	CASRFNTGRGYTF
NA	TRBV29-1	TRBJ1-2	NA	13	TGCAGCGTTGAAACAGGCGAAGAATATGGCTACACCTTC	CSVETGEEYGYTF
NA	TRBV2	TRBJ1-5	NA	14	TGTGCCAGCGGTAGAGTGAATAGCAATCAGCCCCAGCATTTT	CASGRVNSNQPQHF
NA	TRBV7-2	TRBJ2-1	NA	15	TGTGCCAGCAGTCCGGGACGCGGGGCGTGGAATGAGCAGTTCTTC	CASSPGRGAWNEQFF
many	TRBV11-2	TRBJ2-1	NA	17	TGTGCCAGTGCTCCTGGGCAGGGTAGACGATCCTACAATGAGCAGTTCTTC	CASAPGQGRRSYNEQFF
NA	TRBV4-1	TRBJ2-1	TRBD2	16	TGCGCCAGCAGCGTCAGCGGGGGGGCCCTCACGGGTGAGCAGTTCTTC	CASSVSGGALTGEQFF